This TCR beta chain was profiled in a study of cytomegalovirus exposure and HLA in healthy donors. PCR primers comprised 60 Vbeta and 13 Jbeta primers. Using immunoSEQ multiplex PCR, the repertoire was profiled, and TCRdb retains in-frame clones only, with some absent. The sample consists of some 150,000 clones, roughly 84% of them appearing once. The CDR3 has 17 amino acids. Germline V gene data show CDR1 as SGHTA and CDR2 as FQGTGA. Trimming took 6 bases from V and 5 from J, leaving 23 bases between them. The rearrangement uses TRBV7-3 and TRBJ2-1; maybe TRBD2 (6 bases). The clonotype comes from a male donor in good health and CMV-seronegative. The sequenced sample consisted of PBMCs. The CDR3 is CASRGLPGTGGDNEQFF. The CDR3 bases are TGTGCCAGCAGGGGACTTCCGGGAACAGGAGGGGACAATGAGCAGTTCTTC.